Sequencing of this T cell receptor beta chain was carried out in a study of blood T cell repertoires in COVID-19. Study background: There were acute and convalescent COVID-19 samples, and they came from the United States, Italy and Spain.

Original handling: Amplified reference gene primers provided the basis for estimating nucleated cell counts. Repertoires were generated with immunoSEQ multiplex PCR, while TCRdb's copy carries only in-frame clones and drops some. V, J and clone size were drawn from that table, and D and trimming were deduced from the DNA. The sample has about 170,000 clones; 70% to 85% are singletons. The TCR sequence derives from a man between 60 and 70 years old who had recovered from COVID-19. Sequenced material: peripheral blood.

The CDR3 DNA reads TGTGCCAGCAGCTCTGGGGCCCGCAACTATGGCTACACCTTC. It yields the protein CASSSGARNYGYTF. This chain links TRBV7-2 with TRBJ1-2; possible D gene TRBD1, 5 bases. CDR1 is SGHTA and CDR2 is FQGNSA in the germline V gene. The ends were cut back, 4 bases at V and 2 bases at J, with 11 bases in the middle. The CDR3 has 14 amino acids.